The subject of this entry is one TCR beta chain. This clonotype was counted once. What antigen it recognizes has not been identified. A junction boundary mismatches the germline segment, possibly from a read error. Receptors were amplified or captured by 5' RACE. Data came from an Illumina HiSeq 2500. A second about 7 to 11 cycle PCR used a sample-barcoded 5' primer and a J-beta primer mix. A unique molecular identifier was introduced onto each TCR beta cDNA molecule by a template-switch 5' adaptor carrying 12 random nucleotides. Each sample yielded at least 3 million CDR3-containing paired-end reads. All of the RNA was converted into first-strand cDNA using the Mint cDNA synthesis kit, with a TRBC-specific oligonucleotide serving as the primer. All cDNA was treated with uracil-DNA glycosylase and then went through a first 18-cycle PCR with the universal primers M1SS and BC2_uni_R. On the authors' methods: Normalization of each sample was performed by random selection of 1 million high-quality reads, each carrying a distinct molecular identifier. Instead of being binned into consensus sequences, reads with shared molecular identifiers were discarded. MiTCR, with a Q25 quality threshold and the strictest error-elimination algorithm, was used for CDR3 identification, clonotype clustering and error correction. Lower-bound total TCR beta diversity was estimated with a nonparametric unseen species model using Euler transformation. Using fastp at Q25 and MiXCR, TCRdb reprocessed the public reads and kept productive beta chains. Duplicate CDR3 protein sequences are folded into a single record with the most common DNA and genes. In this record, the V and J calls reflect TCRdb's handling and not the investigators' own analysis. The sample has 1.5 million to 2 million distinct CDR3 sequences on record, 30% to 40% of them singletons. Of the sample, approximately 10% is held by the ten largest clones.

The data were taken from a study of blood T cells in healthy people across ages (dated by TCRdb to about 2015). Concerning the study at large: Template switching captured roughly one uniquely barcoded TCR beta cDNA molecule per two T cells in model experiments. The study measured age-related changes in TCR beta repertoire diversity using deep sequencing normalized with unique cDNA molecular identifiers. The donors were divided into four age groups: young (average about 16 years), middle-aged (approximately 41), aged (under 70) and long-lived (nearly 85). Donors of different ages were randomly distributed across sequencing lanes to avoid experimental bias. The study analyzed two additional independent replicas of 1 million unique cDNA reads from the same blood draw for two donors, one aged 18 to 29 and one aged 80 or older. Summary of the overall study and its limitations: Donor CMV infection status was unknown, potentially confounding age-related changes in expanded clonotypes. The percentage of naive T cells measured by flow cytometry correlated strongly with observed TCR beta diversity. Compared with the aged group, the long-lived group had more naive CD4+ T cells, fewer expanded clones and increased TCR diversity, a pattern suggesting age selection. Because profiling used bulk unsorted PBMCs, naive and antigen-experienced compartments could not be compared conclusively. Observed TCR beta diversity per million T cells fell roughly linearly with age, and a significant reduction was already apparent by age approximately 41. Total diversity estimates from one million sequenced T cells were considered lower bounds and underestimates.

The CDR3, from cysteine to phenylalanine, totals 16 residues. Only the CDR3 DNA is retained, 48 bases long and in frame from the first base. The germline V gene provides CDR1 SGHRS and CDR2 YFSETQ. The donors were roughly 39 Caucasian individuals from Russia, aged roughly 6 to 95 years, who were systemically healthy. Ten milliliters of peripheral blood were drawn from each donor into EDTA-treated Vacutainer tubes. Ficoll-Paque density-gradient centrifugation was used to isolate PBMCs, with at least 7 million per sample. Trizol reagent was used to extract total RNA from PBMCs, with at least 6 micrograms per sample. The percentages of naive CD45RAhigh/CD27high T cells were determined by flow cytometry on a PBMC aliquot from every donor.

The origin of this receptor is a woman in her twenties or thirties in good health. This chain is built from TRBV5-1 and TRBJ2-5; the D gene assignment is ambiguous. Specimen: blood. At the DNA level, the sequence is TGCGCCGGCAGCTTGGGATCCCAGCTACCCCAAGAGACCCAGTACTTC. Its coded protein is CAGSLGSQLPQETQYF.